The rows below give T cell receptor beta chains drawn from one sample of a study of blood T cell repertoires in COVID-19. The method was immunoSEQ multiplex PCR; TCRdb's version includes in-frame clones alone and lacks a portion of them. The sample carries 350,000 to 450,000 clones, roughly 88% recorded once. Material for sequencing was PBMCs or T cells enriched from blood (not recorded which). The receptors derive from a young woman who had been exposed to COVID-19. Both conserved end residues are part of each CDR3. Each record gives: D gene, V gene, J gene, clone size, CDR3 DNA, CDR3 protein. The D gene is left open where the match is weak. The listing skips clone size in some rows; elsewhere it reads once, few, many or a size class.

NA	TRBV5-4	TRBJ2-2	once	TGTGCCAGCAGCTTTGGGGGGGCGCTTACCGGGGAGCTGTTTTTT	CASSFGGALTGELFF
TRBD2	TRBV13	TRBJ2-2	NA	TGTGCCAGCGGAGCGGGAGCAAAAGGCGGGGAGCTGTTTTTT	CASGAGAKGGELFF
NA	TRBV6-5	TRBJ1-3	NA	TGTGCCAGCAGTCCCCGAGGAGGGGAAAACACCATATATTTT	CASSPRGGENTIYF
TRBD2	TRBV3-1/TRBV3-2	TRBJ2-7	once	TGTGCCAGCAGCCAACCGGGACTAGCCGCCTACGAGCAGTACTTC	CASSQPGLAAYEQYF
NA	TRBV16	TRBJ1-5	once	TGTGCCAGCAGCCAGTCCTATAGCAATCAGCCCCAGCATTTT	CASSQSYSNQPQHF
TRBD1	TRBV2	TRBJ2-7	NA	TGTGCCAGCAGGCCGGGACAGGGCACCTACGAGCAGTACTTC	CASRPGQGTYEQYF
NA	TRBV18	TRBJ1-1	NA	TGTGCCAGCTCACGCGGCGTCGGCACTGAAGCTTTCTTT	CASSRGVGTEAFF
NA	TRBV3-1/TRBV3-2	TRBJ1-4	NA	TGTGCCAGCACCCCCGGGACTAATGAAAAACTGTTTTTT	CASTPGTNEKLFF
NA	TRBV25-1	TRBJ1-2	NA	TGTGCCAGCACTTGGACAGTCCCGAAATCAACGGGGGGCTACACCTTC	CASTWTVPKSTGGYTF
NA	TRBV24-1	TRBJ2-2	NA	TGTGCCACCAGTGACCCTCAGGGAGGACTATTCGCCGGGGAGCTGTTTTTT	CATSDPQGGLFAGELFF
NA	TRBV14	TRBJ2-1	NA	TGTGCCAGCAGCCAAGATTCGGTTTCCTACAATGAGCAGTTCTTC	CASSQDSVSYNEQFF
TRBD1	TRBV6-5	TRBJ1-4	NA	TGTGCCAGCACGCGGACAGGGACTGAAAAACTGTTTTTT	CASTRTGTEKLFF
TRBD1	TRBV7-9	TRBJ1-2	few	TGTGCCAGCAGTGGACAGGGGTACGATGGCTACACCTTC	CASSGQGYDGYTF
NA	TRBV28	TRBJ2-2	NA	TGTGCCAGCCCTGCGGATACCGGGGAGCTGTTTTTT	CASPADTGELFF
TRBD1	TRBV5-1	TRBJ1-4	NA	TGCGCCAGCAGCTCGGGACAGCTTAATGAAAAACTGTTTTTT	CASSSGQLNEKLFF
NA	TRBV29-1	TRBJ1-5	NA	TGCAGCGTTGAATTCGGGGGGAATCAGCCCCAGCATTTT	CSVEFGGNQPQHF
TRBD1	TRBV12-5	TRBJ1-5	NA	TGTGCTAGTGGAAAGCGAGGCGGGGCCATGAAACGAAGACAGGGGGCGCAGGACAATCAGCCCCAGCATTTT	CASGKRGGAMKRRQGAQDNQPQHF
NA	TRBV6-4	TRBJ2-2	NA	TGTGCCAGCAGTCCAAACATTGCCGGGGAGCTGTTTTTT	CASSPNIAGELFF
TRBD2	TRBV9	TRBJ2-1	once	TGTGCCAGCAGCGATCCGCCCGGGACTAGGGGCTACAATGAGCAGTTCTTC	CASSDPPGTRGYNEQFF
TRBD2	TRBV9	TRBJ2-3	once	TGTGCCAGCAGCGCCCGGGGAGGGGCAGGGCGCACAGATACGCAGTATTTT	CASSARGGAGRTDTQYF
NA	TRBV10-1	TRBJ2-1	NA	TGCGCCAGCCGCGGAGCGGAACGCAATGAGCAGTTCTTC	CASRGAERNEQFF
NA	TRBV11-1	TRBJ2-5	NA	TGTGCCAGCAGCCCCGGGGTAGGGGAGACCCAGTACTTC	CASSPGVGETQYF
TRBD1	TRBV6-5	TRBJ2-3	NA	TGTGCCAGCGGGGACAGTAGCACAGATACGCAGTATTTT	CASGDSSTDTQYF
NA	TRBV11-1	TRBJ2-7	NA	TGTGCCAGCAGCTCCCCGACAGACTACGAGCAGTACTTC	CASSSPTDYEQYF
TRBD1	TRBV4-2	TRBJ1-5	NA	TGTGCCAGCAGCCAAGATTGGCGACAGGGGGTACGCGGAAGCAATCAGCCCCAGCATTTT	CASSQDWRQGVRGSNQPQHF
TRBD1	TRBV6-1	TRBJ1-5	once	TGTGCCAGCAGTGAGCGGACAGGGGCTAGCAATCAGCCCCAGCATTTT	CASSERTGASNQPQHF
NA	TRBV6-5	TRBJ2-7	few	TGTGCCACCAGGAAGCAGGGGTACGAGCAGTACTTC	CATRKQGYEQYF
TRBD1	TRBV28	TRBJ1-6	NA	TGTGCCAGCAGTTTATACCGGACAGGGGGTGGTAATTCACCCCTCCACTTT	CASSLYRTGGGNSPLHF
NA	TRBV11-2	TRBJ2-7	few	TGTGCCAGCAGCTTTACAGGGTACGAGCAGTACTTC	CASSFTGYEQYF
TRBD2	TRBV3-1/TRBV3-2	TRBJ2-3	NA	TGTGCCAGCAGCCTCCCTTCCGGGACTAGCGGGAGCACAGATACGCAGTATTTT	CASSLPSGTSGSTDTQYF
NA	TRBV12-3/TRBV12-4	TRBJ2-7	NA	TGTGCCAGCAGTTCCATCGGGGAGCAGTACTTC	CASSSIGEQYF
NA	TRBV5-3	TRBJ1-2	NA	TGTGCCAGAAGCTTGGCTGGACAGCCTTGTGGCTACACCTTC	CARSLAGQPCGYTF
NA	TRBV5-6	TRBJ2-2	NA	TGTGCCAGCAGCTTCCTCACGGGGGCGAACACCGGGGAGCTGTTTTTT	CASSFLTGANTGELFF
TRBD2	TRBV19	TRBJ2-2	NA	TGTGCCAGTAGTAGACTGCTAGCGGGACGGACCACCGGGGAGCTGTTTTTT	CASSRLLAGRTTGELFF
NA	TRBV6-5	TRBJ1-5	NA	TGTGCCAGCAGCCCCGGCGGGGACAATCAGCCCCAGCATTTT	CASSPGGDNQPQHF
NA	TRBV7-6	TRBJ2-5	NA	TGTGCCAGCAGCTTACCGCGGGGTAACCAAGAGACCCAGTACTTC	CASSLPRGNQETQYF
TRBD2	TRBV7-2	TRBJ2-1	NA	TGTGCCAGCAGCATTAGCGGGAGCACCTACAATGAGCAGTTCTTC	CASSISGSTYNEQFF
TRBD1	TRBV24-1	TRBJ1-2	NA	TGTGCCACCGAACCGAGAGGGACAGACCTCAACTATGGCTACACCTTC	CATEPRGTDLNYGYTF
TRBD1	TRBV4-1	TRBJ2-7	NA	TGCGCCAGCAGCCGAGCCTCAGACAGGGGACCCCGAGGCGAGCAGTACTTC	CASSRASDRGPRGEQYF
NA	TRBV4-1	TRBJ1-5	NA	TGCGCCAGCAGCCAACCCTTTACGACAGGTCACAATCAGCCCCAGCATTTT	CASSQPFTTGHNQPQHF
NA	TRBV4-1	TRBJ2-3	NA	TGCGCCAGCAGCCCGGTAAGGGGATACGGCACAGATACGCAGTATTTT	CASSPVRGYGTDTQYF
TRBD2	TRBV4-3	TRBJ2-2	NA	TGCGCCAGCAGCCATCCCAGAGCCGATCTAGCGGGGGGGCGATTGGAGCTGTTTTTT	CASSHPRADLAGGRLELFF
TRBD2	TRBV18	TRBJ2-1	NA	TGTGCCAGCTCACCAAGAGTGCTAGCGGGGATCAATGAGCAGTTCTTC	CASSPRVLAGINEQFF
NA	TRBV28	TRBJ2-2	NA	TGTGCCAGCCCCAGCCCCGGGACCGGGGAGCTGTTTTTT	CASPSPGTGELFF
NA	TRBV6-2/TRBV6-3	TRBJ2-2	NA	TGTGCCAGCAGTTACTCCACAGTGCTGCAGGGGTCTGGGGAGCTGTTTTTT	CASSYSTVLQGSGELFF
TRBD1	TRBV27	TRBJ1-1	few	TGTGCCAGCACTACGTGGGGGGACAGGGGGAACACTGAAGCTTTCTTT	CASTTWGDRGNTEAFF
TRBD2	TRBV28	TRBJ2-7	NA	TGTGCCAGCAGTCCCGCCCCAGGACTAGCGGGAGCCTACGAGCAGTACTTC	CASSPAPGLAGAYEQYF
NA	TRBV24-1	TRBJ2-1	NA	TGTGCCACCAGTGATTACGGGGAGGCTGATGAGCAGTTCTTC	CATSDYGEADEQFF
TRBD1	TRBV5-1	TRBJ1-2	few	TGCGCCAGCGCCCGGGACAGGGACTATGGCTACACCTTC	CASARDRDYGYTF
TRBD2	TRBV29-1	TRBJ2-1	NA	TGCAGCGTGGCCGGGACTAGCGGATCGAATGAGCAGTTCTTC	CSVAGTSGSNEQFF
NA	TRBV4-3	TRBJ1-1	NA	TGCGCCAGCAGCCAACGGGGAGGCACTGAAGCTTTCTTT	CASSQRGGTEAFF
TRBD1	TRBV5-1	TRBJ2-2	NA	TGCGCCAGCAGCCCCGGAGGCACAGGGGTGCCCGGGGAGCTGTTTTTT	CASSPGGTGVPGELFF
NA	TRBV13	TRBJ2-1	NA	TGTGCCAGCACACTACGCACCAGCTCCTACAATGAGCAGTTCTTC	CASTLRTSSYNEQFF
NA	TRBV9	TRBJ2-2	NA	TGTGCCAGCACCGACCCCCGGGAGAACACCGGGGAGCTGTTTTTT	CASTDPRENTGELFF
NA	TRBV6-5	TRBJ1-1	once	TGTGCCAGCAGACCCCTACCTTCGGCGGGTGAAGCTTTCTTT	CASRPLPSAGEAFF